This T cell receptor (beta chain) was identified in a study of blood T cell repertoires in COVID-19. The data were produced by immunoSEQ multiplex PCR, yet TCRdb's version contains in-frame clones alone and is incomplete. The table records 150,000 to 200,000 clones, around 92% of them present only once. Trimming shortened V by 2 bases and J by 4 bases, and 25 bases separated the two germline ends. The CDR3 is made up of 18 amino acids. Germline CDR1 is SGHRS and CDR2 is YFSETQ. V and J are TRBV5-1 and TRBJ2-7; D is perhaps TRBD1 (6 bases). Sequencing was done on a sample of peripheral blood. The receptor comes from a man between 60 and 75 years old with acute or convalescent COVID-19. The CDR3 DNA reads TGCGCCAGCAGCTTCCAATCCGGGACAACCACCTTGAGATACGAGCAGTACTTC. Translating gives CASSFQSGTTTLRYEQYF.